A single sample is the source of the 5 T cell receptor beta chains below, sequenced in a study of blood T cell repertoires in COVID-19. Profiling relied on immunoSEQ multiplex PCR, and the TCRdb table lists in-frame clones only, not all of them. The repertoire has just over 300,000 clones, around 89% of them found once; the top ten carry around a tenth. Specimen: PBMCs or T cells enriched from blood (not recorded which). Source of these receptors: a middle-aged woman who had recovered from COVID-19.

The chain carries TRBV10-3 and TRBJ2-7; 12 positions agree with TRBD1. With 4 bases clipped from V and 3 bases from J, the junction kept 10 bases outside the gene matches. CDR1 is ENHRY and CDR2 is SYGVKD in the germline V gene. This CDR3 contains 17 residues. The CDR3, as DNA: TGTGCCATCAGTGGGGACAGGGGGCGTAATAATGGCTACGAGCAGTACTTC. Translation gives CAISGDRGRNNGYEQYF.

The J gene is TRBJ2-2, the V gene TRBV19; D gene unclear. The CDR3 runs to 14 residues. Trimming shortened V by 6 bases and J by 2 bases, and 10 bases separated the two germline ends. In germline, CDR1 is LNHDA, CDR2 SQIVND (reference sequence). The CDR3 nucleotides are TGTGCCAGTAGCCCCCCCGTTAACACCGGGGAGCTGTTTTTT. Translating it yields CASSPPVNTGELFF.

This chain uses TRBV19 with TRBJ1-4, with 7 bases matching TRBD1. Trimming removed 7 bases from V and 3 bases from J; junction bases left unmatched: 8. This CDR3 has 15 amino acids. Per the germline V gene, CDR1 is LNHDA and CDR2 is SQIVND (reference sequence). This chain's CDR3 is CASTDIGQANEKLFF. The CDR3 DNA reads TGTGCCAGTACCGACATAGGACAGGCTAATGAAAAACTGTTTTTT.

CDR3 nucleotide sequence: TGCGCCAGCAGTGACGCGGGGGCCCCCTCCTACGAGCAGTACTTC. Protein sequence: CASSDAGAPSYEQYF. The chain links TRBV10-1 to TRBJ2-7; D is perhaps TRBD2 (7 bases). Trimming left V 3 bases short and J 0 bases short, with 12 bases between. Germline CDR1 reads WNHNN; CDR2 reads SYGVQD (reference sequence). The CDR3 length is 15 residues.

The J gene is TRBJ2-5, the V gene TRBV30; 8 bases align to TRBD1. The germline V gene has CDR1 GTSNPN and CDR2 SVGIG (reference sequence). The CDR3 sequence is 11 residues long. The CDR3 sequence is CAGQGRETQYF. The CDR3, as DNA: TGTGCTGGACAGGGTCGAGAGACCCAGTACTTC.